One and the same sample provided the 18 T cell receptor beta chains below, sequenced in a study of cytomegalovirus exposure and HLA in healthy donors. This PCR relied on a set of 60 Vbeta primers and 13 Jbeta primers. Libraries were prepared by immunoSEQ multiplex PCR; TCRdb keeps only in-frame clonotypes and omits some of them. The table has about 200,000 clones, around 80% seen once. Specimen: PBMCs. The origin of the receptors is a man in his forties in good health and CMV-seronegative.

This clone was picked up one time. The chain joins TRBV7-2 to TRBJ1-4; a weak D match, TRBD1 (5 bases). The CDR3 spans 15 residues. V lost 5 bases to trimming and J lost 0 bases, with 10 bases between them. Germline V gene sequence: CDR1 SGHTA, CDR2 FQGNSA. The CDR3, as DNA: TGTGCCAGCAGCACCCGACAGTCAACTAATGAAAAACTGTTTTTT. Translating it yields CASSTRQSTNEKLFF.

This sequence joins TRBV7-9 and TRBJ2-3; 12 nucleotides align to TRBD2. Germline CDR1 SEHNR, CDR2 FQNEAQ (reference sequence). The V gene end was trimmed by 2 bases and the J gene end by 3 bases; junction bases not matched to a gene: 6. This CDR3 comprises 17 residues. The CDR3 here is CASSLSLAGGRTDTQYF. DNA of the CDR3: TGTGCCAGCAGCTTAAGCCTAGCGGGGGGGCGTACAGATACGCAGTATTTT.

The chain recombines TRBV18 with TRBJ1-4; maybe TRBD1 (5 bases). V was cut by 3 bases and J by 6 bases, with 11 bases left in between. The CDR3 consists of 14 residues. Germline lookup yields CDR1 KGHSH and CDR2 LQKENI. The CDR3 reads CASSPVAGDEKLFF. Written as DNA, the CDR3 is TGTGCCAGCTCACCGGTCGCGGGGGATGAAAAACTGTTTTTT.

The chain links TRBV27 to TRBJ1-1, with a tentative D call TRBD1 (5 bases). The V gene lost 3 bases and the J gene lost 5 bases, with 13 bases spanning the gap. CDR1 is MNHEY and CDR2 is SMNVEV in the germline V gene (reference sequence). This CDR3 contains 14 residues. The CDR3 region has the DNA TGTGCCAGCAGTTTCGTGGGGGGTAGGACTGAAGCTTTCTTT. This encodes CASSFVGGRTEAFF.

V gene TRBV30 combines with J gene TRBJ1-1, with 8 bases lining up with TRBD1. This CDR3 region has 13 residues. V was clipped by 2 bases and J by 4 bases; unmatched bases: 3. Germline assignment: CDR1 GTSNPN and CDR2 SVGIG (reference sequence). In DNA form, the CDR3 reads TGTGCCTGGAGTCTTGACAGGGGCACTGAAGCTTTCTTT. Translated, it gives CAWSLDRGTEAFF. The variable domain in full, completed from reference TRBV30 and TRBJ1-1, reads SQTIHQWPATLVQPVGSPLSLECTVEGTSNPNLYWYRQAAGRGLQLLFYSVGIGQISSEVPQNLSASRPQDRQFILSSKKLLLSDSGFYLCAWSLDRGTEAFFGQGTRLTVV.

This clone was recorded once. The rearrangement links TRBV7-8 to TRBJ1-5; a possible D gene is TRBD1 (6 bases). Looked up from germline, CDR1 is SGHVS and CDR2 is FQNEAQ. The CDR3 totals 13 residues. V shed 4 bases and J shed 7 bases, with 11 bases lying between them. DNA of the CDR3: TGTGCCAGCAGCTCAAACAGGGAACAGCCCCAGCATTTT. Its protein product is CASSSNREQPQHF.

The chain links TRBV6-5 to TRBJ2-5; D possibly corresponds to TRBD1 (6 bases). Trimming shortened V by 6 bases and J by 4 bases, and 15 bases separated the two germline ends. Germline CDR1 reads MNHEY; CDR2 reads SVGAGI. The CDR3 has 14 amino acids. The CDR3 is CASRLRQVGETQYF. The DNA of the CDR3 is TGTGCCAGCAGGCTTAGACAGGTCGGAGAGACCCAGTACTTC.

CDR3 in amino acids: CATPTPRGNTIYF. CDR3 sequence (DNA): TGTGCCACCCCTACCCCCCGTGGAAACACCATATATTTT. The chain has TRBV28 and TRBJ1-3; D is undetermined. The CDR3 extends over 13 amino acids. The V gene's germline CDR1 is MDHEN and CDR2 SYDVKM. V dropped 10 bases and J dropped 3 bases, with 13 bases sitting between them.

The rearrangement links TRBV4-1 to TRBJ2-5, with 7 bases lining up with TRBD2. The V and J ends lost 0 bases and 0 bases, in that order; junction bases with no gene match: 4. Per the germline V gene, CDR1 is MGHRA and CDR2 is YSYEKL. The CDR3 covers 16 residues. The CDR3 bases are TGCGCCAGCAGCCAAGATCCTAGCGGCGACCAAGAGACCCAGTACTTC. Its translation: CASSQDPSGDQETQYF.

This clone has more than one count but fewer than ten. J is TRBJ2-7 and V is TRBV27, with a weak D call TRBD2 (7 bases). Germline V gene data show CDR1 as MNHEY and CDR2 as SMNVEV (reference sequence). This CDR3 region has 13 residues. The V end lost 4 bases, the J end lost 5 bases, and 12 bases lay between the germline ends. In DNA form, the CDR3 reads TGTGCCAGCAGTTCCCCGGGGGGCGACGAGCAGTACTTC. It codes for CASSSPGGDEQYF.

This clone turned up a few times. This chain connects TRBV7-2 to TRBJ2-1, with D perhaps TRBD1 (6 bases). The CDR3 length is 15 residues. Germline-derived CDR1 and CDR2 are SGHTA and FQGNSA. Trimming took 8 bases from V and 4 from J, leaving 18 bases between them. The CDR3 DNA follows: TGTGCCAGCTCTCGGACAGATACAGGATACAATGAGCAGTTCTTC. Its protein product is CASSRTDTGYNEQFF.

Of note for this clone: The same CDR3 also results from other DNA sequences found in this sample. The J gene is TRBJ1-1, the V gene TRBV5-1; the D gene is possibly TRBD1 (6 bases). Per the germline V gene, CDR1 is SGHRS and CDR2 is YFSETQ. This CDR3 comprises 14 residues. The V and J ends lost 2 bases and 0 bases respectively, with 8 bases between them. CDR3: CASSLQGVNTEAFF. The DNA of the CDR3 is TGCGCCAGCAGCTTACAGGGAGTGAACACTGAAGCTTTCTTT.

This clone is a singleton in its sample. This sequence joins TRBV4-2 and TRBJ2-7; the D is unclear. The CDR3 loop spans 16 amino acids. Trimming cost V 0 bases and J 0 bases, with 12 bases left between them. The germline V gene encodes CDR1 LGHNA and CDR2 YNFKEQ. The CDR3: CASSQEVDIRSYEQYF. The CDR3 nucleotides are TGTGCCAGCAGCCAAGAGGTTGACATTCGCTCCTACGAGCAGTACTTC.

J is TRBJ2-3 and V is TRBV13; maybe TRBD2 (6 bases). V was shortened by 4 bases and J by 0 bases, with 14 bases between the two germline ends. The CDR3 consists of 16 residues. In germline, CDR1 is PRHDT, CDR2 FYEKMQ (reference sequence). CDR3 nucleotide sequence: TGTGCCAGCAGCTCCCGCAATGCGGGAAGCACAGATACGCAGTATTTT. It yields the protein CASSSRNAGSTDTQYF.

The V gene is TRBV11-2, the J gene TRBJ1-2; 7 bases match TRBD1. This CDR3 spans 13 amino acids. The germline gives CDR1 SGHAT, CDR2 FQNNGV. J lost 6 bases, V lost 6 bases, and 7 bases had no gene match. CDR3 residues: CASRSTGRDGYTF. CDR3 DNA: TGTGCCAGCAGGTCGACAGGGCGGGATGGCTACACCTTC.

J is TRBJ2-7 and V is TRBV6-5; 8 bases are a match to TRBD1. The CDR3 extends over 15 amino acids. J was trimmed by 0 bases and V by 5 bases; bases with no gene match: 6. The V gene's germline CDR1 is MNHEY and CDR2 SVGAGI. CDR3 sequence (DNA): TGTGCCAGCAGTCGACAGGGGTCACACTCCTACGAGCAGTACTTC. The encoded protein is CASSRQGSHSYEQYF.

The chain is built from TRBV6-1 and TRBJ1-6, with D possibly TRBD1 on 5 matching bases. V was shortened by 7 bases and J by 6 bases, with 13 bases between the two germline ends. Germline assignment: CDR1 MNHNS and CDR2 SASEGT. CDR3 size: 14 residues. CDR3 DNA sequence: TGTGCCAGCACCAGAGGACAACCTAATTCACCCCTCCACTTT. Encoded protein: CASTRGQPNSPLHF.

This CDR3 is CASSPRYQTDGPDTQYF. In DNA, the CDR3 is TGTGCCAGCTCACCAAGATACCAGACAGATGGGCCAGATACGCAGTATTTT. This chain joins TRBV18 and TRBJ2-3, with D possibly being TRBD1 (5 bases). Trimming removed 2 bases from V and 4 bases from J, with 19 bases in between. This CDR3 is built from 17 residues. Germline CDR1 is KGHSH and CDR2 is LQKENI.